This TCR beta chain was retrieved from a study of T-cell reconstitution after alpha-beta-depleted transplantation in children. This clonotype has a count of ten or more. Preparation of the TCRbeta library used unique molecular identifiers. Each CDR3 protein gets one entry after TCRdb re-called the PCR reads with MiXCR. The sample has 500,000 or so distinct CDR3 sequences; approximately 10% are singletons. The germline gives CDR1 SGHRS, CDR2 YFSETQ. The CDR3 has 13 amino acids. Trimming stripped 3 bases from V and 6 bases from J, with 11 bases between. The TCR comes from a female patient aged 2-15 years who had a stem cell transplant for aplastic anemia, so the T cells may come from the graft donor. This specimen consisted of PBMCs, mostly from graft donor cells, obtained 180 days after TCRalphabeta/CD19-depleted stem cell transplant. The chain uses TRBV5-1 and TRBJ2-3; D remains unclear. CDR3 loop: CASSSRTGDTQYF. CDR3 coding DNA: TGCGCCAGCAGCTCAAGGACCGGGGATACGCAGTATTTT.